The 21 T cell receptor beta chains in this list originate from one sample, sequenced in a study of liver allograft versus peripheral blood T cells. Study summary: Transplanted-liver and recipient peripheral blood T cell receptor repertoires were compared.

TCRdb called the reads again in MiXCR, with one record for every CDR3 protein. The data contain about 8,600 distinct CDR3 sequences, around 17% of them singletons. These receptors originate from a human patient who had a liver transplant. Some T cells may be graft donor cells.

J is TRBJ2-2 and V is TRBV19; TRBD2 aligns across 7 bases. Trimming took 3 bases from V and 4 from J; bases not matched to a gene: 5. CDR1 LNHDA and CDR2 SQIVND come from the germline V gene (reference sequence). The CDR3 is 15 residues long. This CDR3 is CASSIRDYTTGELFF. CDR3 DNA: TGTGCCAGTAGTATCCGGGACTATACCACCGGGGAGCTGTTTTTT.

By sample fraction, this clonotype is medium-sized. The gene calls are TRBV6-5 and TRBJ1-2, with D hard to call. The germline gives CDR1 MNHEY, CDR2 SVGAGI. V dropped 6 bases and J dropped 2 bases, with 10 bases sitting between them. The CDR3 runs to 13 residues. CDR3 sequence: CASRFDTNYGYTF. CDR3 sequence (DNA): TGTGCCAGCAGATTCGACACAAACTATGGCTACACCTTC.

By sample share, this clonotype is medium-sized. The chain recombines TRBV6-6 with TRBJ2-6, with D unclear. Trimming took 0 bases from V and 2 from J, leaving 5 bases between them. This CDR3 region has 15 residues. The V gene's germline CDR1 is MNHNY and CDR2 SVGAGI (reference sequence). CDR3 bases: TGTGCCAGCAGTTACTCGATGCCTGGGGCCAACGTCCTGACTTTC. This translates into CASSYSMPGANVLTF.

This clonotype is deemed medium-sized. The V and J genes are TRBV19 and TRBJ1-4; perhaps TRBD1 as D (5 bases). CDR1 is LNHDA and CDR2 is SQIVND in the germline V gene (reference sequence). CDR3 length: 14 amino acids. The germline V and J ends were trimmed by 6 bases and 2 bases, with 10 bases remaining between them. The CDR3 region has the DNA TGTGCCAGTAGCATGACAGTCACTAATGAAAAACTGTTTTTT. Protein: CASSMTVTNEKLFF.

This clonotype rates as medium-sized. The V call is TRBV7-9, the J call TRBJ1-2; D gene ambiguous. The CDR3 consists of 13 residues. Trimming shortened V by 6 bases and J by 6 bases, and 14 bases separated the two germline ends. CDR1 is SEHNR and CDR2 is FQNEAQ in the germline V gene (reference sequence). CDR3 loop: CASRSFLADGYTF. The CDR3 bases are TGTGCCAGCAGGTCGTTCCTCGCCGATGGCTACACCTTC.

The chain joins TRBV4-1 to TRBJ1-6; no clear D. V lost 4 bases to trimming and J lost 4 bases, with 14 bases between them. This CDR3 has 16 amino acids. CDR1 is MGHRA, CDR2 YSYEKL, per germline. The CDR3 DNA is TGCGCCAGCAGCCGCGAGGTTGGGAGGTATAATTCACCCCTCCACTTT. Translated: CASSREVGRYNSPLHF.

By frequency in the sample, this clonotype is medium-sized. The chain employs TRBV15 and TRBJ1-3, with 9 bases lining up with TRBD1. Germline V lookup: CDR1 LNHNV, CDR2 YYDKDF (reference sequence). CDR3 size: 18 residues. V gave up 0 bases and J gave up 5 bases; unmatched junction bases: 11. The CDR3 nucleotides read TGTGCCACCAGCAGAGATCGGGTTTCGGGACAGGGACGAAACACCATATATTTT. This sequence encodes CATSRDRVSGQGRNTIYF.

By its share, this clonotype is medium-sized. J is TRBJ2-7 and V is TRBV18; TRBD1 aligns across 11 bases. The CDR3 is 15 amino acids. The V gene end was trimmed by 3 bases and the J gene end by 7 bases; junction bases not matched to a gene: 8. The germline CDR1 and CDR2 sequences are KGHSH and LQKENI. CDR3: CASSPIGQGAGEQYF. The CDR3 DNA reads as TGTGCCAGCTCACCTATAGGACAGGGGGCTGGGGAGCAGTACTTC. Combining the CDR3 with reference TRBV18 and TRBJ2-7 gives the whole variable domain NAGVMQNPRHLVRRRGQEARLRCSPMKGHSHVYWYRQLPEEGLKFMVYLQKENIIDESGMPKERFSAEFPKEGPSILRIQQVVRGDSAAYFCASSPIGQGAGEQYFGPGTRLTVT.

This clonotype has ten or more counts. The rearrangement links TRBV7-9 to TRBJ1-6; possibly TRBD1 for D (5 bases). The CDR3 is 14 amino acids. The germline CDR1 and CDR2 sequences are SEHNR and FQNEAQ (reference sequence). The germline V and J ends were trimmed by 3 bases and 11 bases, with 14 bases remaining between them. The CDR3, as DNA: TGTGCCAGCAGCTTGGGAGGGGTAGAGGCACCCCTCCACTTT. Translating gives CASSLGGVEAPLHF.

The chain couples TRBV30 to TRBJ1-1; tentatively, D is TRBD1 (5 bases). The germline CDR1 and CDR2 sequences are GTSNPN and SVGIG (reference sequence). The length of the CDR3 is 12 residues. V lost 1 base, J lost 5 bases, and 8 bases lay in between. CDR3 residues: CAWSEGVTEAFF. In nucleotides, the CDR3 is TGTGCCTGGAGTGAAGGGGTTACTGAAGCTTTCTTT.

The sample holds many counts of this clonotype. In DNA form, the CDR3 reads TGTGCCAGCAGTTTACCCCCGGGGGAGCAGTACTTC. Its protein is CASSLPPGEQYF. This chain joins TRBV27 and TRBJ2-7; TRBD2 might be the D (5 bases). Germline CDR1 is MNHEY and CDR2 is SMNVEV (reference sequence). This CDR3 comprises 12 residues. The germline V and J ends were trimmed by 2 bases and 7 bases, with 9 bases remaining between them.

V and J are TRBV5-5 and TRBJ1-1, with D perhaps matching TRBD1 (5 bases). Germline CDR1 reads SGHKS; CDR2 reads YYEKEE (reference sequence). V was pared by 4 bases and J by 2 bases, with 9 bases between. The CDR3 has 13 amino acids. This CDR3 is CASSVQANTEAFF. CDR3 DNA: TGTGCCAGCAGCGTACAGGCTAACACTGAAGCTTTCTTT. The variable domain in full, completed from reference TRBV5-5 and TRBJ1-1, reads DAGVTQSPTHLIKTRGQQVTLRCSPISGHKSVSWYQQVLGQGPQFIFQYYEKEERGRGNFPDRFSARQFPNYSSELNVNALLLGDSALYLCASSVQANTEAFFGQGTRLTVV.

This clonotype is medium-sized by share. The genes are TRBV10-3 and TRBJ1-2; possible D gene TRBD1, 6 bases. V lost 3 bases and J lost 6, with 8 bases in between. Germline loops: CDR1 ENHRY, CDR2 SYGVKD. The CDR3 loop spans 12 amino acids. The CDR3 here is CAISEQGDGYTF. The CDR3 nucleotides are TGTGCCATCAGTGAACAGGGAGATGGCTACACCTTC.

This clonotype was counted between two and nine times. V usage is TRBV12-3 or TRBV12-4 and J usage is TRBJ2-3; D not resolved. This CDR3 comprises 13 residues. Trimming left V 3 bases short and J 1 base short, with 5 bases between. Written as DNA, the CDR3 is TGTGCCAGCAGTTTCGACGGCACAGATACGCAGTATTTT. Translation gives CASSFDGTDTQYF.

The genes are TRBV5-5 and TRBJ1-1; D is ambiguous. This CDR3 spans 14 amino acids. Trimming left V 1 base short and J 5 bases short, with 12 bases between. Germline V lookup: CDR1 SGHKS, CDR2 YYEKEE (reference sequence). The DNA of the CDR3 is TGTGCCAGCAGCTTGTTGGGAATAGGAACTGAAGCTTTCTTT. Its protein is CASSLLGIGTEAFF.

The chain links TRBV12-3 or TRBV12-4 to TRBJ1-2; no definite D call. This CDR3 has 15 residues. The V end was cut by 4 bases, the J end by 2 bases, with 14 bases between. The CDR3 loop reads CASSYPPGPNYGYTF. CDR3 nucleotide sequence: TGTGCCAGCAGTTACCCCCCAGGCCCGAACTATGGCTACACCTTC.

By sample fraction, this clonotype is medium-sized (0.01 to 0.1%). The CDR3 region has the DNA TGTGCCAGCAGACCTTGGACTAGCGGGGTAGAGCAGTACTTC. The encoded protein is CASRPWTSGVEQYF. This rearrangement joins TRBV6-5 to TRBJ2-7, with 12 bases that match TRBD2. The trim removed 6 bases at V and 7 bases at J, leaving 7 bases unmatched. This CDR3 is built from 14 residues. Germline V lookup: CDR1 MNHEY, CDR2 SVGAGI.

In this sample, this clonotype turned up a few times. V is TRBV30 and J is TRBJ1-5; possibly TRBD1 for D (5 bases). The CDR3 totals 13 residues. Germline V lookup: CDR1 GTSNPN, CDR2 SVGIG (reference sequence). Trimming removed 1 base at V and 5 bases at J, with 9 bases between. CDR3 residues: CAWSGGRDQPQHF. The DNA for the CDR3 is TGTGCCTGGAGTGGGGGGAGAGATCAGCCCCAGCATTTT.

This chain connects TRBV6-5 to TRBJ2-2; D possibly corresponds to TRBD1 (5 bases). The V end was cut by 6 bases, the J end by 15 bases, with 23 bases between. The V gene's germline CDR1 is MNHEY and CDR2 SVGAGI. This CDR3 spans 14 amino acids. The CDR3, as DNA: TGTGCCAGCAGCTCACTGGCCACGCTTGGGGCGTTGTTTTTT. Its protein is CASSSLATLGALFF.

The chain uses TRBV25-1 and TRBJ1-1; D possibly corresponds to TRBD1 (6 bases). The CDR3 loop spans 15 amino acids. Germline V gene lookup returns CDR1 MGHDK and CDR2 SYGVNS. V gave up 0 bases and J gave up 1 base, with 9 bases separating them. The CDR3 region is CASSEYRGQNTEAFF. In nucleotides, the CDR3 is TGTGCCAGCAGTGAATATCGGGGACAGAACACTGAAGCTTTCTTT. The variable domain in full, with the rest retrieved from reference TRBV25-1 and TRBJ1-1, is EADIYQTPRYLVIGTGKKITLECSQTMGHDKMYWYQQDPGMELHLIHYSYGVNSTEKGDLSSESTVSRIRTEHFPLTLESARPSHTSQYLCASSEYRGQNTEAFFGQGTRLTVV.

This clonotype has a count of ten or more. The rearrangement joins TRBV19 to TRBJ2-7; 7 nucleotides align to TRBD1. The CDR3 has 16 residues. CDR1 is LNHDA and CDR2 is SQIVND in the germline V gene (reference sequence). The J segment lost 3 bases and the V segment lost 5 bases, leaving 13 bases of the junction unmatched. The CDR3 region is CASSPFSRGGLYEQYF. Written as DNA, the CDR3 is TGTGCCAGTAGTCCCTTTTCTCGAGGGGGCCTCTACGAGCAGTACTTC. The complete variable domain, with remaining parts taken from reference TRBV19 and TRBJ2-7, reads DGGITQSPKYLFRKEGQNVTLSCEQNLNHDAMYWYRQDPGQGLRLIYYSQIVNDFQKGDIAEGYSVSREKKESFPLTVTSAQKNPTAFYLCASSPFSRGGLYEQYFGPGTRLTVT.